This T cell receptor (beta chain) was sequenced during a study of shared clonotypes between healthy human individuals. Overall study findings and caveats: What limited the represented genetic and exposure-history diversity was the small number of donors. Among several donors, around 5% of naive CD4 clonotypes were found in common.

The CDR3 runs 14 residues. Per the germline V gene, CDR1 is SGDLS and CDR2 is YYNGEE. The V end lost 0 bases, the J end lost 0 bases, and 6 bases lay between the germline ends. Assay: immunoSEQ multiplex PCR; the TCRdb copy retains only in-frame clones and omits some. The table shows roughly 220,000 clones, with over 60% occurring only once. A remark on this clone: Its antigen is unidentified.

The chain carries TRBV9 and TRBJ2-5, with unresolved D. Sequenced sample: memory CD4+ T cells sorted from blood. Described subset: CD45RA-negative fraction. This clonotype was obtained from a man aged 25-45 years in good health. The DNA for the CDR3 is TGTGCCAGCAGCGTAGAACCTGACCAAGAGACCCAGTACTTC. It encodes CASSVEPDQETQYF.